This T cell receptor beta chain emerged from a study of CD8+ T cells in alopecia areata. Study outcomes and limitations: Alphabeta T cells residing in normal skin are also sequenced in scalp samples.

The authors extracted RNA and reverse transcribed it into cDNA as the sequencing template. TCRdb keeps only in-frame clones here, not all; method: immunoSEQ multiplex PCR. The sample lists 90,000 to 120,000 clones, 84% occurring once. As regards this clone: The antigen remains unidentified.

Germline loops: CDR1 SGHNT, CDR2 YYREEE (reference sequence). Between the trimmed V and J ends, which lost 4 bases and 14 bases, there was a span of 14 bases. The CDR3 totals 11 residues. This sample's treatment: oral pan-JAK inhibitor, 5-10 mg twice daily. This TCR was sampled from a human donor with alopecia areata. The sample here was CD8+ T cells sorted from blood, taken at week 24, from a patient treated with tofacitinib. The V and J genes are TRBV5-4 and TRBJ2-3, with D uncertain. As DNA, the CDR3 is TGTGCCAGCAGCGTGGGAACTGCAGCGTATTTT. Encoded protein: CASSVGTAAYF.